This entry lists 3 T cell receptor beta chains sequenced from one sample in a study of cytomegalovirus exposure and HLA in healthy donors. Primers included in the PCR were 60 Vbeta and 13 Jbeta primers. Clones were read by immunoSEQ multiplex PCR, and TCRdb kept only the in-frame ones, dropping some. The sample consists of about 98,000 clones, approximately 82% of them appearing once. Specimen: PBMCs. Receptors originate from a female donor in good health and CMV-seropositive.

The CDR3 protein is CASSIGQGLANTEAFF. The CDR3 DNA sequence: TGTGCCAGCAGCATCGGACAGGGCCTTGCCAACACTGAAGCTTTCTTT. The chain couples TRBV21-1 to TRBJ1-1; the table's D call, TRBD1, was not checked against the DNA. TRBV21-1 is a pseudogene locus. CDR3 size: 16 residues.

The CDR3 DNA sequence: TGTGCCAGCAATAGCGGAACTAACAATGAGCAGTTCTTC. Translating gives CASNSGTNNEQFF. The chain carries TRBV5-4 and TRBJ2-1; D might be TRBD2 (6 bases). CDR3 length equals 13 residues. Trimming removed 6 bases from V and 5 bases from J, with 12 bases in between. The germline gives CDR1 SGHNT, CDR2 YYREEE (reference sequence).

The CDR3, as DNA: TGTGCCAGCACCCCCGGCTCCTACGAGCAGTACTTC. It is translated as CASTPGSYEQYF. V usage is TRBV28 and J usage is TRBJ2-7; D gene ambiguous. Looked up from germline, CDR1 is MDHEN and CDR2 is SYDVKM. V lost 7 bases and J 0 bases, leaving 7 bases between the germline ends. The CDR3 sequence is 12 residues long.